Presented here are 19 T cell receptor beta chains from one specimen sequenced in a study of OX40 agonist ivuxolimab in advanced cancers. Profiling relied on immunoSEQ multiplex PCR, and the TCRdb table lists in-frame clones only, not all of them. Of tens of thousands of clones listed, about nine tenths are singletons. The source material was CD4+ or CD8+ T cells sorted from blood, sampled in a trial of the OX40 agonist ivuxolimab. The receptors stem from an adult with an advanced solid tumor such as melanoma, head and neck, liver or kidney cancer.

J is TRBJ2-2 and V is TRBV19; TRBD1 aligns across 8 bases. J gave up 6 bases and V 2 bases, and 5 bases lay outside the gene matches. The CDR3 extends over 15 amino acids. CDR1 and CDR2 from the germline V gene are LNHDA and SQIVND (reference sequence). CDR3 nucleotide sequence: TGTGCCAGTAGTATAAGGACAGGGAAGGCCGGGGAGCTGTTTTTT. Its protein is CASSIRTGKAGELFF.

This clone appeared a single time. The chain recombines TRBV15 with TRBJ1-1; 7 bases align to TRBD1. The CDR3 is made up of 14 amino acids. Germline CDR1 LNHNV, CDR2 YYDKDF (reference sequence). V lost 3 bases to trimming and J lost 5 bases; unmatched junction nucleotides: 6. In nucleotides, the CDR3 is TGTGCCACCAGCAGCGACATACAGGGGACTGAAGCTTTCTTT. Its protein is CATSSDIQGTEAFF.

This clone appeared a single time. The rearrangement links TRBV19 to TRBJ1-2; 8 bases fit TRBD1. Germline CDR1 and CDR2: LNHDA and SQIVND (reference sequence). The CDR3 length is 16 residues. V lost 3 bases, J lost 6 bases, and 12 bases stayed unmatched. The CDR3 DNA sequence: TGTGCCAGTAGTATTTACTCCTCGCAGGGGGCGAATGGCTACACCTTC. It is translated as CASSIYSSQGANGYTF.

This clone has just a few counts. This chain links TRBV7-6 with TRBJ2-1; 8 bases align to TRBD2. Trimming at V came to 1 base and at J to 8 bases, leaving 4 bases not matched to a gene. From germline, CDR1 is SGHVS and CDR2 FNYEAQ. The CDR3 sequence is 14 residues long. The CDR3 here is CASSLDGRGDEQFF. The CDR3 nucleotides read TGTGCCAGCAGCTTAGACGGGCGGGGGGATGAGCAGTTCTTC.

The chain carries TRBV7-4 and TRBJ1-5, with D possibly being TRBD1 (5 bases). CDR1 and CDR2 from the germline V gene are SGHVT and SQSDAQ. CDR3 length: 14 residues. V lost 8 bases to trimming and J lost 7 bases, with 18 bases between them. CDR3 residues: CASLRDWAQQPQHF. The CDR3 bases are TGTGCCAGCCTCCGGGACTGGGCACAGCAGCCCCAGCATTTT.

This clone was seen once. The gene calls are TRBV30 and TRBJ1-5; TRBD1 might be the D (5 bases). V lost 3 bases and J lost 1, with 7 bases in between. CDR3 length: 13 amino acids. CDR1 is GTSNPN and CDR2 is SVGIG in the germline V gene (reference sequence). The CDR3 DNA follows: TGTGCCTGGAGGGGGGAAAGCAATCAGCCCCAGCATTTT. Amino acid sequence: CAWRGESNQPQHF.

Here the CDR3 reads CASTFGTSGGAQETQYF. The CDR3, as DNA: TGTGCCAGCACCTTTGGGACTAGCGGGGGGGCCCAAGAGACCCAGTACTTC. V is TRBV7-9 and J is TRBJ2-5; 16 bases agree with TRBD2. V lost 7 bases and J lost 1; bases outside the gene matches: 6. The germline CDR1 and CDR2 sequences are SEHNR and FQNEAQ (reference sequence). The CDR3 consists of 17 residues.

The chain couples TRBV19 to TRBJ2-2; 11 bases fit TRBD1. This CDR3 contains 16 residues. With 8 bases clipped from V and 3 bases from J, the junction kept 8 bases outside the gene matches. Germline assignment: CDR1 LNHDA and CDR2 SQIVND (reference sequence). The CDR3: CASVSGQGAYTGELFF. For the CDR3, the DNA is TGTGCCAGTGTGAGTGGACAGGGGGCCTACACCGGGGAGCTGTTTTTT. Full variable domain (outside the CDR3, taken from reference TRBV19 and TRBJ2-2): DGGITQSPKYLFRKEGQNVTLSCEQNLNHDAMYWYRQDPGQGLRLIYYSQIVNDFQKGDIAEGYSVSREKKESFPLTVTSAQKNPTAFYLCASVSGQGAYTGELFFGEGSRLTVL.

The chain joins TRBV10-2 to TRBJ2-1; D might be TRBD2 (7 bases). The CDR3 extends over 22 amino acids. Per the germline V gene, CDR1 is WSHSY and CDR2 is SAAADI. The V end was cut by 5 bases, the J end by 0 bases, with 32 bases between. The CDR3 region is CASSSWGGRTRTKRGSYNEQFF. The DNA for the CDR3 is TGCGCCAGCAGTTCCTGGGGGGGCAGGACCAGAACCAAGCGGGGCTCCTACAATGAGCAGTTCTTC.

V usage is TRBV19 and J usage is TRBJ2-5, with 10 positions matching TRBD1. Trimming took 4 bases from V and 4 from J; bases not matched to a gene: 6. This CDR3 spans 15 amino acids. Germline lookup yields CDR1 LNHDA and CDR2 SQIVND (reference sequence). The DNA of the CDR3 is TGTGCCAGTAGTACGTCGACAGGGGGCTCAGAGACCCAGTACTTC. It yields the protein CASSTSTGGSETQYF.

The rearrangement joins TRBV7-9 to TRBJ1-4, with 7 bases that match TRBD1. CDR1 is SEHNR, CDR2 FQNEAQ, per germline (reference sequence). The CDR3 extends over 13 amino acids. Trimming at V came to 4 bases and at J to 8 bases, leaving 4 bases not matched to a gene. The CDR3 nucleotides are TGTGCCAGCAGCTCCGGGACAGAGGAAAAACTGTTTTTT. Amino acid sequence: CASSSGTEEKLFF.

The chain combines TRBV2 with TRBJ2-1, with D hard to call. The germline V gene has CDR1 SNHLY and CDR2 FYNNEI. The CDR3 runs 14 residues. V lost 1 base, J lost 5 bases, and 9 bases lay in between. The CDR3 sequence: CASSEVGKDNEQFF. As DNA, the CDR3 is TGTGCCAGCAGTGAAGTCGGAAAAGACAATGAGCAGTTCTTC.

This sequence joins TRBV5-4 and TRBJ2-1; D perhaps matches TRBD2 (6 bases). Germline CDR1 and CDR2: SGHNT and YYREEE (reference sequence). Trimming pared 3 bases from V and 6 bases from J, leaving 16 bases between. CDR3 length: 15 residues. CDR3 region: CASSSRDWAGNEQFF. The CDR3 coding sequence is TGTGCCAGCAGCTCCCGGGACTGGGCCGGCAATGAGCAGTTCTTC.

This chain uses TRBV2 with TRBJ1-5; possibly TRBD1 for D (5 bases). CDR1 and CDR2 (germline): SNHLY, FYNNEI. The CDR3 totals 15 residues. Between the trimmed V and J ends, which lost 6 bases and 6 bases, there was a span of 18 bases. CDR3: CASSRQLIAGQPQHF. The CDR3 region has the DNA TGTGCCAGCAGCCGACAGCTGATAGCTGGTCAGCCCCAGCATTTT.

V and J are TRBV27 and TRBJ2-7; no reliable D call. Trimming cost V 4 bases and J 4 bases, with 17 bases left between them. The CDR3 is 15 residues long. Looked up from germline, CDR1 is MNHEY and CDR2 is SMNVEV (reference sequence). The CDR3 protein is CASSSPIRALYEQYF. DNA of the CDR3: TGTGCCAGCAGTTCCCCGATTCGGGCCTTATACGAGCAGTACTTC.

The chain carries TRBV7-2 and TRBJ2-3, with TRBD1 identical over 7 bases. The CDR3 is made up of 16 amino acids. The junction had 10 bases not matched to a gene; V was cut back by 5 bases and J by 2 bases. Germline assignment: CDR1 SGHTA and CDR2 FQGNSA. The CDR3 spells CASSTRTGLSTDTQYF. The CDR3, as DNA: TGTGCCAGCAGCACCCGGACAGGACTTTCCACAGATACGCAGTATTTT.

The V gene is TRBV27, the J gene TRBJ1-2; D is unclear. CDR1 is MNHEY, CDR2 SMNVEV, per germline (reference sequence). The CDR3 consists of 14 residues. V lost 0 bases to trimming and J lost 4 bases, with 9 bases between them. This CDR3 is CASSLSPWGYGYTF. CDR3 DNA sequence: TGTGCCAGCAGTTTATCCCCATGGGGCTATGGCTACACCTTC.

This sequence joins TRBV7-9 and TRBJ2-5; the match to TRBD2 covers 7 bases. Matching the DNA end better, TRBJ2-7 makes the J call doubtful. The CDR3 has 15 amino acids. From germline, CDR1 is SEHNR and CDR2 FQNEAQ (reference sequence). The CDR3: CASRGSGAISYEQYF. CDR3 DNA: TGTGCCAGCAGGGGGAGCGGGGCAATCTCCTACGAGCAGTACTTC.

The chain has TRBV5-1 and TRBJ1-6, with D possibly TRBD1 on 5 matching bases. The CDR3 extends over 15 amino acids. V lost 4 bases, J lost 5 bases, and 13 bases lay in between. CDR1 is SGHRS and CDR2 is YFSETQ in the germline V gene. The CDR3 bases are TGCGCCAGCAGCATTGGAGGGACGAATAATTCACCCCTCCACTTT. This gives the protein CASSIGGTNNSPLHF.